This T cell receptor (beta chain) was observed in a study of T-cell reconstitution after alpha-beta-depleted transplantation in children (TCRdb year 2016). At the level of the whole study: The study quantitatively tracked T-cell immune reconstitution after TCRalphabeta/CD19-depleted allogeneic hematopoietic cell transplantation in children using TCR repertoire profiling.

This specimen's treatment or condition label, interpreted: allogeneic hematopoietic cell transplantation with graft depleted of TCRalphabeta T cells and CD19 B cells. TCRalphabeta/CD19-depleted allogeneic hematopoietic cell grafts were given to the transplant recipients, all of whom were children. What the authors observed across the whole study: The apparently early recovery of alphabetaT-cell counts about two months after transplant reportedly depended on only several hundred rapidly expanded clones that came from non-depleted graft cells. In some patients, high TCRbeta diversity at day 60 was attributed to recipient T cells and intrathymic progenitors that had survived conditioning. Hyperexpanded clone frequencies declined over subsequent months; after one year, T-cell counts and TCRbeta diversity were mostly attributed to newly produced T cells.

Library generation was performed with PCR. This sample was sequenced with an Illumina HiSeq 2500. TCR library preparation used molecular barcoding, with unique molecular identifiers applied to normalize quantification of the TCRbeta repertoire. The public reads were run again by TCRdb, first through fastp at Q25 and then through MiXCR, and only productive beta chains were kept. Under each unique CDR3 protein, matching rows form one entry showing the most common genes and DNA. The sample table records around 440,000 distinct CDR3 sequences; 15% to 20% of these occur just once. 25% to 30% of the sample belongs to the ten largest clones. V trim: 7 bases; J trim: 5 bases; unmatched bases: 9. In the germline V gene, CDR1 corresponds to SGHRS and CDR2 to YFSETQ. The CDR3 sequence holds 14 residues, the cysteine and phenylalanine included. Solely the CDR3 DNA is kept, with 42 bases framed from the first base.

As for this clonotype: The antigen this receptor binds is unknown. Qualities for individual bases were not recorded, and no much larger clone is one base off.

The sequence joins TRBV5-1 to TRBJ2-1; 7 bases in the middle match TRBD2. The source material was PBMCs, mostly from graft donor cells, sampled 360 days after TCRalphabeta/CD19-depleted stem cell transplant. This receptor was taken from a boy under two years old who had a stem cell transplant for Wiskott-Aldrich syndrome, so the T cells may come from the graft donor. The DNA reads TGCGCCAGCGGAACGGGACTACCAGACAATGAGCAGTTCTTC. The resulting protein is CASGTGLPDNEQFF.